Given below is one T cell receptor beta chain in context. No antigen is known for it. The data were taken from a study of T cells after yellow fever vaccination. The wider study: Low-cell-number fractions underwent preparation using SMART-Seq v4 Ultra Low Input.

Conversion of TCR transcripts into cDNA relied on 5'RACE template switching, which added a universal primer site and UMIs. Each CDR3 protein is one row after TCRdb ran MiXCR on the 5' RACE reads. The repertoire consists of about 360,000 distinct CDR3 sequences, with 6.2% occurring once and the leading ten covering approximately 15%. Study-level findings and limits: Faster peaking, at day 5 versus 15, marked a secondary response that was weaker. Most primary-vaccination clones recurred post-booster (roughly 96% CD4, more than 85% CD8).

The CDR3 loop spans 16 amino acids. Looked up from germline, CDR1 is ENHRY and CDR2 is SYGVKD. V lost 0 bases and J lost 4; bases outside the gene matches: 4. The sequence came from a man aged 25-40 years who received the YFV17D yellow fever vaccine. The specimen was PBMCs, collected 5 days after the yellow fever booster vaccination. The chain links TRBV10-3 to TRBJ2-1, with TRBD1 matching 9 bases. In DNA, the CDR3 is TGTGCCATCAGTGAGTCGACAGGGGGAGCGTACAATGAGCAGTTCTTC. This codes for CAISESTGGAYNEQFF.